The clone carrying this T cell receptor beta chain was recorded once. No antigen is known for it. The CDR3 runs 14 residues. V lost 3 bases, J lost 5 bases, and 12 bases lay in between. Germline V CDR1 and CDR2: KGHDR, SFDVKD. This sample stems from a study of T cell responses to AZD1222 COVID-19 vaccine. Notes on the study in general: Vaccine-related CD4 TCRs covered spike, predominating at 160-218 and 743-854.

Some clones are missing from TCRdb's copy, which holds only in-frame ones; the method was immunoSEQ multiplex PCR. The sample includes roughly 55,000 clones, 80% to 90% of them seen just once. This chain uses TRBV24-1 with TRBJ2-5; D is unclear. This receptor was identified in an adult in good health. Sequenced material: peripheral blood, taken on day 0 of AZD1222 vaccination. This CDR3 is CATSDRSVGETQYF. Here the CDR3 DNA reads TGTGCCACCAGTGATCGCTCGGTGGGGGAGACCCAGTACTTC.